This passage covers 13 T cell receptor beta chains from one sample sequenced in a study of T cell responses to AZD1222 COVID-19 vaccine. Repertoires were generated with immunoSEQ multiplex PCR, while TCRdb's copy carries only in-frame clones and drops some. This table holds over 130,000 clones, 92% found once. This sample comprised peripheral blood, obtained 28 days after the second AZD1222 dose. These receptors all come from an adult who received the AZD1222 COVID-19 vaccine.

The chain recombines TRBV11-2 with TRBJ2-3; 13 bases match TRBD2. The CDR3 has 17 residues. In germline, CDR1 is SGHAT, CDR2 FQNNGV. V trimming: 4 bases; J trimming: 4 bases; junction bases outside the gene matches: 8. The CDR3 bases are TGTGCCAGCAGCTCCGGCGTAGGACTAGCGGGGGCAGATACGCAGTATTTT. Translated: CASSSGVGLAGADTQYF.

A remark on this clone: Other nucleotide sequences from this sample produce the same CDR3. J is TRBJ2-3 and V is TRBV19; no firm D call. This CDR3 comprises 12 residues. V lost 5 bases and J lost 1, with 4 bases in between. Germline loops: CDR1 LNHDA, CDR2 SQIVND (reference sequence). The CDR3 spells CASSPGTDTQYF. CDR3 DNA: TGTGCCAGTAGTCCGGGCACAGATACGCAGTATTTT.

A remark on this clone: Within the sample, other DNA sequences also encode this same CDR3. The chain joins TRBV5-8 to TRBJ1-3; tentative D call: TRBD1 (5 bases). Trimming took off 6 bases at V and 3 bases at J, with 16 bases between the two ends. The CDR3 is 15 residues long. Per the germline V gene, CDR1 is SGHTS and CDR2 is YDEGEE. The CDR3 here is CASNNAGTGGNTIYF. DNA for the CDR3: TGTGCCAGCAATAACGCCGGGACCGGTGGAAACACCATATATTTT. Based on the CDR3 plus reference TRBV5-8 and TRBJ1-3, the full variable domain is EAGVTQSPTHLIKTRGQQATLRCSPISGHTSVYWYQQALGLGLQFLLWYDEGEERNRGNFPPRFSGRQFPNYSSELNVNALELEDSALYLCASNNAGTGGNTIYFGEGSWLTVV.

This chain connects TRBV19 to TRBJ1-6, with 7 bases matching TRBD1. Germline loops: CDR1 LNHDA, CDR2 SQIVND (reference sequence). The CDR3 contains 15 residues. The ends lost 7 bases at V and 9 bases at J; junction bases unmatched: 12. The CDR3 DNA is TGTGCCAGTAAAACCCCTGGAGGGGACAGTTCACCCCTCCACTTT. This codes for CASKTPGGDSSPLHF.

The CDR3 sequence is CASSPSTGEGANVLTF. In nucleotides, the CDR3 is TGTGCCAGCAGCCCAAGTACAGGGGAGGGGGCCAACGTCCTGACTTTC. The chain joins TRBV7-6 to TRBJ2-6; 7 nucleotides match TRBD1. Germline CDR1 and CDR2: SGHVS and FNYEAQ. CDR3 size: 16 residues. Trimming cost V 5 bases and J 4 bases; bases outside gene matches: 8.

Comments on this clone: Other DNA sequences in this sample translate to the same CDR3. This chain joins TRBV10-3 and TRBJ1-1; 7 nucleotides agree with TRBD1. The CDR3 runs to 14 residues. V gave up 4 bases and J gave up 2 bases; unmatched junction bases: 4. The germline gives CDR1 ENHRY, CDR2 SYGVKD. In DNA, the CDR3 is TGTGCCATCAGTGGACAGGGACTTAACACTGAAGCTTTCTTT. It translates to CAISGQGLNTEAFF.

This chain connects TRBV9 to TRBJ2-1; perhaps D is TRBD1 or TRBD2 (5 bases each). CDR3 length: 16 residues. Germline assignment: CDR1 SGDLS and CDR2 YYNGEE. V was trimmed by 1 base and J by 7 bases, leaving 18 bases between them. The CDR3 coding sequence is TGTGCCAGCAGCGTAATAGGGACCTCTACGTGGAATGAGCAGTTCTTC. Translated, it gives CASSVIGTSTWNEQFF.

The chain recombines TRBV27 with TRBJ2-2; unclear D gene. Germline-derived CDR1 and CDR2 are MNHEY and SMNVEV (reference sequence). V shed 4 bases and J shed 7 bases, with 7 bases lying between them. The CDR3 spans 12 residues. Written as DNA, the CDR3 is TGTGCCAGCAGTTCTCATGTCGGGGAGCTGTTTTTT. Its translation is CASSSHVGELFF.

This sequence joins TRBV7-2 and TRBJ1-1; D gene uncertain. The germline V gene has CDR1 SGHTA and CDR2 FQGNSA. V lost 2 bases, J lost 5 bases, and 9 bases lay in between. The CDR3 runs 13 residues. For the CDR3, the DNA is TGTGCCAGCAGCTTAAGAGGATGGACTGAAGCTTTCTTT. Amino acid sequence: CASSLRGWTEAFF.

The V gene is TRBV2, the J gene TRBJ1-5; D gene uncertain. The V gene lost 2 bases and the J gene lost 1 base, with 9 bases spanning the gap. In germline, CDR1 is SNHLY, CDR2 FYNNEI. The CDR3 totals 15 residues. CDR3 loop: CASSEHGGSNQPQHF. CDR3 bases: TGTGCCAGCAGTGAACATGGTGGAAGCAATCAGCCCCAGCATTTT. The full variable domain, completed using reference TRBV2 and TRBJ1-5, is EPEVTQTPSHQVTQMGQEVILRCVPISNHLYFYWYRQILGQKVEFLVSFYNNEISEKSEIFDDQFSVERPDGSNFTLKIRSTKLEDSAMYFCASSEHGGSNQPQHFGDGTRLSIL.

V usage is TRBV3-1 (or the pseudogene TRBV3-2) and J usage is TRBJ1-1; no clear D gene. Germline V gene lookup returns CDR1 LGHDT and CDR2 YNNKEL (reference sequence). The CDR3 has 13 residues. V dropped 0 bases and J dropped 3 bases, with 5 bases sitting between them. As DNA, the CDR3 is TGTGCCAGCAGCCAAGATCGCGACACTGAAGCTTTCTTT. Protein product: CASSQDRDTEAFF.

The chain joins TRBV7-6 to TRBJ2-1; 11 positions match TRBD1. Germline V CDR1 and CDR2: SGHVS, FNYEAQ. This CDR3 contains 15 residues. The J segment lost 7 bases and the V segment lost 5 bases, leaving 7 bases of the junction unmatched. The CDR3 spells CASSRGQGGINEQFF. As DNA, the CDR3 is TGTGCCAGCAGCAGGGGACAGGGGGGCATAAATGAGCAGTTCTTC.

The chain employs TRBV7-9 and TRBJ2-1; D is undetermined. The length of the CDR3 is 14 residues. CDR1 is SEHNR and CDR2 is FQNEAQ in the germline V gene (reference sequence). V was pared by 8 bases and J by 1 base, with 12 bases between. The CDR3 loop is CASGGPGSYNEQFF. CDR3 bases: TGTGCCAGCGGCGGACCCGGGTCCTACAATGAGCAGTTCTTC.